This note documents a single T cell receptor beta chain sequence. The data originate from a study of T-cell reconstitution after alpha-beta-depleted transplantation in children. Germline lookup yields CDR1 SGHRS and CDR2 YFSETQ. CDR3 length equals 14 residues. V shed 0 bases and J 12 bases; nucleotides not matched to a gene: 3. Molecular barcoding with unique molecular identifiers was used for the TCRbeta library. Each CDR3 protein gets one entry after TCRdb re-called the PCR reads with MiXCR. The profile shows around 94,000 distinct CDR3 sequences, about 8% of them singletons. This material consisted of PBMCs, taken before TCRalphabeta/CD19-depleted stem cell transplant. The TCR sequence derives from a boy aged 2 to 10 with acute lymphoblastic leukemia, due to receive a stem cell transplant. The chain carries TRBV5-1 and TRBJ2-5; 15 bases are a match to TRBD2. CDR3: CASSLEGLAGGKYF. CDR3 DNA sequence: TGCGCCAGCAGCTTGGAGGGACTAGCGGGGGGAAAGTACTTC.